The entry that follows covers one T cell receptor beta chain sequence. This sample was taken from a study of cytomegalovirus exposure and HLA in healthy donors. Germline-derived CDR1 and CDR2 are MNHNY and SVGAGI (reference sequence). The CDR3 is 16 amino acids. With 2 bases clipped from V and 0 bases from J, the junction kept 4 bases outside the gene matches. PCR was performed using 60 Vbeta and 13 Jbeta primers. Assay: immunoSEQ multiplex PCR; the TCRdb copy retains only in-frame clones and omits some. This table holds fewer than 70,000 clones. Sequencing was performed on PBMCs. The rearrangement uses TRBV6-6 and TRBJ1-3, with 7 positions matching TRBD1. This TCR came from a man aged 25-40 years in good health and CMV-seropositive. The CDR3 spells CASSYPTGDSGNTIYF. The CDR3 region has the DNA TGTGCCAGCAGTTACCCAACAGGGGACTCTGGAAACACCATATATTTT.